The 28 T cell receptor beta chains in this list originate from one sample, sequenced in a study of tumor-infiltrating lymphocytes in primary liver carcinoma. The template, 500 ng total RNA, yielded TCR beta cDNA made with a constant-region primer. What produced the TCR beta libraries was three nested multiplex PCR rounds using slightly modified ARM-PCR. TRBV1-TRBV30 forward primers paired with a C-beta reverse primer drove the first two PCR rounds, approximately 11 cycles each. TCRdb recomputed calls from the multiplex PCR reads with MiXCR, one row per CDR3 protein. This repertoire shows tens of thousands of distinct CDR3 sequences, over 65% found once; its top ten account for less than 20%. Co-extraction of RNA and DNA was performed on 20-30 mg of unsorted bulk tissue. The specimen sequenced was liver tumor tissue from sampling region 4. Subset indicated: tumor region T4, right-lateral pole. All receptors come from a man in his forties with primary liver carcinoma and hepatitis B virus infection.

As for this clonotype: The junction departs from germline at one end; a sequencing error may be responsible. This chain links TRBV6-5 with TRBJ2-2; D could derive from TRBD1 or TRBD2 (5 bases each). The CDR3 covers 14 residues. Germline-derived CDR1 and CDR2 are MNHEY and SVGAGI. This chain's CDR3 is CASRPDSYTGELLF. The CDR3 nucleotides read TGTGCCAGTAGACCAGACAGTTACACTGGGGAGCTGCTTTTT.

A note on this clonotype: No conserved phenylalanine or tryptophan ends this CDR3, so it is likely a read error. The chain uses TRBV11-2 and TRBJ2-3; D may be TRBD1 (6 bases). Germline V lookup: CDR1 SGHAT, CDR2 FQNNGV. The CDR3 length is 16 residues. This chain's CDR3 is CTSNRRSTGNTDTQYL. CDR3 in DNA: TGTACCAGCAACAGAAGAAGTACAGGGAACACAGATACGCAGTATTTG.

This clonotype was picked up many times. The chain links TRBV19 to TRBJ1-2; TRBD1 matches 7 bases. The CDR3 is 14 amino acids. Germline V gene lookup returns CDR1 LNHDA and CDR2 SQIVND (reference sequence). The V and J ends lost 4 bases and 2 bases, in that order; junction bases with no gene match: 4. The CDR3 coding sequence is TGTGCCAGTAGTACCTCGACAGGGAACTATGGCTACACCTTC. This gives the protein CASSTSTGNYGYTF.

About this clonotype itself: It is likely a read error, because the conserved phenylalanine at the end of the CDR3 is missing. V gene TRBV6-1 combines with J gene TRBJ2-6; D could derive from TRBD1 or TRBD2 (5 bases each). From germline, CDR1 is MNHNS and CDR2 SASEGT. There are 15 residues in the CDR3. The CDR3 region has the DNA TGTGCCAGCAGTGAATTCTCCCAAGGGACCAACGACCTGACTATC. Protein product: CASSEFSQGTNDLTI.

With regard to this clonotype: The junction differs from germline at one of its ends, possibly a read error. CDR3 loop: CTSSQDWTTGDEQFF. The CDR3 nucleotides read TGTACCAGTAGCCAAGATTGGACTACCGGCGATGAGCAGTTCTTC. V is TRBV4-2 and J is TRBJ2-1, with D possibly being TRBD2 (6 bases). The CDR3 has 15 amino acids. Germline V gene sequence: CDR1 LGHNA, CDR2 YNFKEQ.

Concerning this clonotype: As the CDR3 is not closed by the conserved phenylalanine or tryptophan, this likely results from a read error. The rearrangement links TRBV7-9 to TRBJ2-7; a possible D gene is TRBD1 (5 bases). Looked up from germline, CDR1 is SEHNR and CDR2 is FQNEAQ (reference sequence). The CDR3 sequence is 13 residues long. The CDR3 DNA follows: TGTGTCAGCAGCTTAGCTGACAGCTACGAGCAGTACTTA. Protein sequence: CVSSLADSYEQYL.

Concerning this clonotype itself: Its ends do not fully match the called genes, so a read error is possible. The V and J genes are TRBV5-1 and TRBJ2-1, with D possibly TRBD1 on 5 matching bases. CDR1 and CDR2 from the germline V gene are SGHRS and YFSETQ. The length of the CDR3 is 11 residues. This chain's CDR3 is CASSLEQGLVF. The CDR3 DNA reads as TGCGCTAGCAGCTTAGAGCAGGGTCTTGTCTTC.

This CDR3 is CASSYPCVTPTAFF. The DNA of the CDR3 is TGTGCCAGCAGTTACCCCTGTGTTACCCCGACTGCTTTCTTT. This chain uses TRBV6-2 or TRBV6-3 with TRBJ1-1; D is unresolved. The length of the CDR3 is 14 residues. Germline loops: CDR1 MNHEY, CDR2 SVGEGT. V lost 2 bases and J lost 11, with 18 bases in between.

With respect to this clonotype: Relative to the germline gene, one junction end is altered; a read error may explain this. V usage is TRBV30 and J usage is TRBJ2-3; D possibly corresponds to TRBD2 (6 bases). The CDR3 extends over 14 amino acids. Per the germline V gene, CDR1 is GTSNPN and CDR2 is SVGIG (reference sequence). CDR3 loop: CASGLTGDTDTQYF. In DNA, the CDR3 is TGTGCCTCCGGCCTCACGGGAGACACAGATACTCAGTATTTT. Together with reference TRBV30 and TRBJ2-3, the CDR3 gives the full variable domain: SQTIHQWPATLVQPVGSPLSLECTVEGTSNPNLYWYRQAAGRGLQLLFYSVGIGQISSEVPQNLSASRPQDRQFILSSKKLLLSDSGFYLCASGLTGDTDTQYFGPGTRLTVL.

On this clonotype itself: A junction boundary mismatches the germline segment, possibly from a read error. The chain employs TRBV11-2 and TRBJ1-6; D remains unclear. CDR1 is SGHAT and CDR2 is FQNNGV in the germline V gene. This CDR3 is 13 amino acids long. The CDR3 DNA reads as TGTGCCAGCAACTTAGACATAAATTCACCCCTCTACTTT. Encoded protein: CASNLDINSPLYF. Supplemented by reference TRBV11-2 and TRBJ1-6, the full variable domain reads EAGVAQSPRYKIIEKRQSVAFWCNPISGHATLYWYQQILGQGPKLLIQFQNNGVVDDSQLPKDRFSAERLKGVDSTLKIQPAKLEDSAVYLCASNLDINSPLYFGNGTRLTVT.

Concerning this clonotype: A read error may account for a junction end that differs from germline. The gene calls are TRBV12-3 or TRBV12-4 and TRBJ2-3; 9 bases are shared with TRBD1. The CDR3 covers 14 residues. The chain's CDR3 is CASRTQGARDMQYF. CDR3 in DNA: TGTGCCAGCAGGACACAGGGGGCACGGGATATGCAGTATTTT.

Comments on this clonotype: Its ends do not fully match the called genes, so a read error is possible. The chain is built from TRBV11-1 and TRBJ2-1, with 9 nucleotides matching TRBD2. This CDR3 contains 13 residues. CDR1 SGHAT and CDR2 FQDESV come from the germline V gene (reference sequence). The CDR3 nucleotides are TGTGGCGGCAGCGCGGGAGGGCCGAATGAGCAATTCTTC. It yields the protein CGGSAGGPNEQFF.

A note on this clonotype: One end of the junction does not line up with germline, which may come from a read error. The rearrangement joins TRBV7-3 to TRBJ2-3; D assignment may be TRBD1 or TRBD2 (5 bases each). Germline-derived CDR1 and CDR2 are SGHTA and FQGTGA. The CDR3 runs 15 residues. For the CDR3, the DNA is TGTGCCAGCAGTCTCGGGGCTTTTAGCACAGATGCGCAGTATTTT. Its protein product is CASSLGAFSTDAQYF.

Notes on this clonotype: One end of the junction fails to match germline, which may point to a read error. The rearrangement links TRBV29-1 to TRBJ1-5, with D possibly TRBD1 on 6 matching bases. TRBJ2-3 matches the DNA end more closely, so the J call is doubtful. The CDR3 runs 13 residues. Germline CDR1 is SQVTM and CDR2 is ANQGSEA. The CDR3 is CSVVGQINQPQYF. As DNA, the CDR3 is TGTAGCGTCGTCGGACAGATCAATCAGCCCCAGTATTTT.

Points on this clonotype: One end of the junction fails to match germline, which may point to a read error. J is TRBJ1-2 and V is TRBV11-1; 10 bases line up with TRBD1. The germline CDR1 and CDR2 sequences are SGHAT and FQDESV (reference sequence). The CDR3 is made up of 15 amino acids. CDR3 in DNA: TGCGCCAGCAGCCGCGACAGGGGGCTGAACTATGGCTACACCTTC. It is translated as CASSRDRGLNYGYTF.

The J gene is TRBJ2-7, the V gene TRBV29-1, with D unclear. The length of the CDR3 is 13 residues. Germline V lookup: CDR1 SQVTM, CDR2 ANQGSEA. For the CDR3, the DNA is TGCAACGTCGATATAGGGTATGCCGACGAGCAGTACTTC. It yields the protein CNVDIGYADEQYF.

CDR3 sequence (DNA): TGTGCCAGCAGCCCAGTTGGGGGAGGGGCCCCAAATATGCAGTATTTT. Protein: CASSPVGGGAPNMQYF. The rearrangement joins TRBV11-2 to TRBJ2-3; 7 bases map to TRBD2. Losses at the gene ends were 5 bases for V and 11 bases for J; bases not matched to a gene: 19. This CDR3 is built from 16 residues. CDR1 is SGHAT, CDR2 FQNNGV, per germline.

This clonotype was counted many times. The conserved phenylalanine or tryptophan is not found at the CDR3 terminus, so this likely reflects a read error. The V call is TRBV6-5, the J call TRBJ2-2; 13 nucleotides align to TRBD2. Unmatched junction bases numbered 8, after V lost 8 bases and J lost 8 bases. Germline V CDR1 and CDR2: MNHEY, SVGAGI. This CDR3 is 15 amino acids long. The CDR3 nucleotides are TGTGCCAGCGGTTCCGCGGGACTAGCGGGAGGGGAGCTGTTTCTT. It encodes CASGSAGLAGGELFL.

This clonotype was counted between two and nine times. An end of the junction does not agree with germline; a read error may underlie this. Here the CDR3 reads CASIQWAGEETQYF. CDR3 in DNA: TGCGCTAGCATCCAATGGGCGGGAGAAGAGACCCAGTACTTC. The V and J genes are TRBV4-3 and TRBJ2-5; 7 nucleotides match TRBD2. The CDR3 loop spans 14 amino acids. From germline, CDR1 is LGHNA and CDR2 YSLEER.

This clonotype was counted many times. The rearrangement links TRBV28 to TRBJ1-1; D call uncertain. The CDR3 sequence is 13 residues long. Germline V gives CDR1 MDHEN, CDR2 SYDVKM. Trimming pared 1 base from V and 6 bases from J, leaving 9 bases between. For the CDR3, the DNA is TGTGCCAGCAGTTTATTAGGGCAGGCTGAAGCTTTCTTT. It is translated as CASSLLGQAEAFF.

A few counts support this clonotype. The CDR3 does not close with the conserved phenylalanine or tryptophan, likely indicating a read error. The chain links TRBV11-2 to TRBJ2-7, with TRBD2 matching 8 bases. Germline V gives CDR1 SGHAT, CDR2 FQNNGV. The CDR3 length is 15 residues. CDR3 sequence reads: CASSLTLAGASEQYI. CDR3 nucleotides: TGTGCTAGCAGCTTAACCCTAGCGGGTGCTAGCGAGCAGTACATC.

Within the sample, this clonotype is medium-sized. The rearrangement joins TRBV5-4 to TRBJ2-3; D is ambiguous. CDR1 SGHNT and CDR2 YYREEE come from the germline V gene (reference sequence). The CDR3 length is 15 residues. Trimming pared 2 bases from V and 0 bases from J, leaving 10 bases between. The CDR3 DNA follows: TGTGCCAGCAGCTTTGATGGTTGGAGCACAGATACGCAGTATTTT. Its translation: CASSFDGWSTDTQYF.

About this clonotype: Because it lacks the conserved phenylalanine or tryptophan at the end, this CDR3 is likely a read error. Because the CDR3's place on the DNA is in doubt, the DNA is left out and the CDR3 is given as listed by TCRdb. The J gene is TRBJ2-7, the V gene TRBV11-2; the table's D call of TRBD1 was not tested on the DNA. From germline, CDR1 is SGHAT and CDR2 FQNNGV. The CDR3 spans 15 residues, counting both ends. Here the CDR3 reads CAGSLRWTGENERYL.

Concerning this clonotype: This clone may be a read error of a much larger clone one base away. V and J are TRBV2 and TRBJ2-5; possibly TRBD1 for D (6 bases). The CDR3 runs 15 residues. The germline V gene has CDR1 SNHLY and CDR2 FYNNEI. CDR3 loop: CASSEARGPQETKYF. The CDR3 DNA sequence: TGTGCCAGCAGTGAAGCCAGGGGACCGCAAGAGACCAAGTACTTC.

The rearrangement joins TRBV11-2 to TRBJ2-2; D possibly corresponds to TRBD1 (6 bases). V dropped 7 bases and J dropped 7 bases, with 19 bases sitting between them. This CDR3 spans 15 amino acids. Per germline, CDR1 SGHAT and CDR2 FQNNGV. The CDR3 sequence: CASNPTRGTNGELFF. The CDR3 DNA reads as TGTGCCAGCAACCCCACCAGAGGGACAAACGGGGAGCTGTTTTTT.

Concerning this clonotype itself: This likely comes from a read error, as the CDR3 has no conserved phenylalanine or tryptophan at its end. The chain combines TRBV29-1 with TRBJ2-2; the match to TRBD1 covers 8 bases. The V gene's germline CDR1 is SQVTM and CDR2 ANQGSEA. This CDR3 contains 16 residues. The ends lost 1 base at V and 4 bases at J; junction bases unmatched: 8. The CDR3 DNA reads as TGCAGCGTTGAAGGGTCGGACAGGGCGGGCACCGGGGAGCTGTTTTCT. This sequence encodes CSVEGSDRAGTGELFS.

Concerning this clonotype itself: It may be a read error: a sequence one base away is much more abundant. The chain recombines TRBV20-1 with TRBJ2-1; 7 bases fit TRBD2. CDR3 length: 14 residues. Germline V gene data show CDR1 as DFQATT and CDR2 as SNEGSKA (reference sequence). In nucleotides, the CDR3 is TGCAGTGCTAGTAGGCGGGGGTCCTACAATGAGCAGCTCTTC. Amino acids: CSASRRGSYNEQLF.

With regard to this clonotype: Sequence at one end of the junction differs from germline and may be a read error. The V and J genes are TRBV7-9 and TRBJ2-3; D not resolved. Germline V lookup: CDR1 SEHNR, CDR2 FQNEAQ (reference sequence). This CDR3 has 13 residues. Here the CDR3 reads CASNLAFSTEDLF. CDR3 nucleotide sequence: TGTGCCAGCAACTTAGCTTTCTCCACCGAGGACCTTTTT. Supplemented by reference TRBV7-9 and TRBJ2-3, the full variable domain reads DTGVSQNPRHKITKRGQNVTFRCDPISEHNRLYWYRQTLGQGPEFLTYFQNEAQLEKSRLLSDRFSAERPKGSFSTLEIQRTEQGDSAMYLCASNLAFSTEDLFGPGTRLTVL.